Presented here are 14 T cell receptor beta chains from one specimen sequenced in a study of shared clonotypes between healthy human individuals (dated by TCRdb to 2018 to 2020). Receptors were amplified or captured by the immunoSEQ multiplex PCR assay. TCRdb provides this immuneACCESS table in a form limited to in-frame rearrangements. Some clones are lacking; in checked studies, under half of them reflect an unresolved V gene, and why the rest are absent is not known. Present in this sample are roughly 2 million clones, approximately 96% of which were seen just once. The top ten clonotypes cover 0.1% to 0.15% of the sample. The material sequenced was naive CD4+ T cells sorted from blood. The sample's cell subset or site label, decoded: CD45RA+ positively selected. The source of these receptors is a man aged 18 to 30 in good health.

This chain uses TRBV29-1 with TRBJ2-7; possibly TRBD1 or TRBD2 for D (5 bases each). The CDR3 is made up of 12 amino acids. The V and J ends lost 7 bases and 1 base respectively, with 11 bases between them. Germline loops: CDR1 SQVTM, CDR2 ANQGSEA. CDR3 sequence: CSAGDGSYEQYF. In nucleotides, the CDR3 is TGCAGCGCTGGGGACGGATCCTACGAGCAGTACTTC.

The chain is built from TRBV6-4 and TRBJ2-1; D unclear. CDR3 length: 16 residues. V lost 2 bases, J lost 0 bases, and 11 bases lay in between. Germline CDR1 is MRHNA and CDR2 is SNTAGT. CDR3 sequence (DNA): TGTGCCAGCAGTGACGCTGTGGGCCCCTCCTACAATGAGCAGTTCTTC. Translation gives CASSDAVGPSYNEQFF.

The J gene is TRBJ2-3, the V gene TRBV19, with TRBD2 matching 10 bases. Germline V gives CDR1 LNHDA, CDR2 SQIVND (reference sequence). V trimming: 6 bases; J trimming: 4 bases; junction bases outside the gene matches: 13. CDR3 length equals 17 residues. The DNA of the CDR3 is TGTGCCAGTAGCCCGGGGACTTTAGCGGGGGGCCCAGATACGCAGTATTTT. Its protein is CASSPGTLAGGPDTQYF.

Comment on this clone: A read error may account for a junction end that differs from germline. V usage is TRBV30 and J usage is TRBJ1-2, with D perhaps matching TRBD1 (5 bases). Germline lookup yields CDR1 GTSNPN and CDR2 SVGIG (reference sequence). This CDR3 spans 10 amino acids. CDR3 nucleotides: TGTGCCTGGAGGGCAGGGTCTTTAGGCTTC. This translates into CAWRAGSLGF.

The chain recombines TRBV29-1 with TRBJ1-2; D might be TRBD1 (5 bases). The CDR3 totals 12 residues. Trimming removed 4 bases from V and 1 base from J, with 7 bases in between. Germline-derived CDR1 and CDR2 are SQVTM and ANQGSEA. The DNA for the CDR3 is TGCAGCGTTGTGGGGGTTAACTATGGCTACACCTTC. Its protein is CSVVGVNYGYTF.

The rearrangement links TRBV30 to TRBJ2-6; no clear D gene. This CDR3 is 14 amino acids long. The germline V gene encodes CDR1 GTSNPN and CDR2 SVGIG (reference sequence). The germline V and J ends were trimmed by 1 base and 1 base, with 5 bases remaining between them. CDR3 protein: CAWSGRSGANVLTF. The CDR3 DNA is TGTGCCTGGAGTGGAAGATCTGGGGCCAACGTCCTGACTTTC.

The CDR3 is CASSPGTSEKLFF. Written as DNA, the CDR3 is TGTGCCAGCAGTCCTGGTACGTCAGAAAAACTGTTTTTT. The gene calls are TRBV6-6 and TRBJ1-4; no firm D call. The CDR3 contains 13 residues. Germline V gene lookup returns CDR1 MNHNY and CDR2 SVGAGI (reference sequence). V lost 5 bases and J lost 8, with 12 bases in between.

The chain uses TRBV30 and TRBJ2-1; D is uncertain. With 1 base removed from V and 9 bases from J, the gap between germline ends came to 19 bases. CDR1 and CDR2 from the germline V gene are GTSNPN and SVGIG (reference sequence). CDR3 size: 15 residues. The CDR3 nucleotides are TGTGCCTGGAGTGCGTTATTAGGGCGGTTCGGTGAGCAGTTCTTC. Translated: CAWSALLGRFGEQFF. Full variable domain (missing parts from reference TRBV30 and TRBJ2-1): SQTIHQWPATLVQPVGSPLSLECTVEGTSNPNLYWYRQAAGRGLQLLFYSVGIGQISSEVPQNLSASRPQDRQFILSSKKLLLSDSGFYLCAWSALLGRFGEQFFGPGTRLTVL.

The chain has TRBV5-6 and TRBJ1-1; the D is unclear. CDR1 SGHDT and CDR2 YYEEEE come from the germline V gene. The V end lost 1 base, the J end lost 0 bases, and 4 bases lay between the germline ends. The CDR3 runs to 13 residues. CDR3 in amino acids: CASSLIMNTEAFF. The CDR3 bases are TGTGCCAGCAGCTTGATAATGAACACTGAAGCTTTCTTT.

The rearrangement links TRBV11-3 to TRBJ1-6; D gene ambiguous. Germline loops: CDR1 SGHNT, CDR2 YENEEA. CDR3 length: 13 amino acids. The V gene lost 5 bases and the J gene lost 7 bases, with 9 bases spanning the gap. As DNA, the CDR3 is TGTGCCAGCAGCAGGCAGGTCAATTCACCCCTCCACTTT. As protein: CASSRQVNSPLHF.

The chain has TRBV6-5 and TRBJ2-1, with 7 nucleotides matching TRBD1. Germline CDR1 reads MNHEY; CDR2 reads SVGAGI. The V gene end was trimmed by 5 bases and the J gene end by 0 bases; junction bases not matched to a gene: 4. The CDR3 extends over 15 amino acids. The CDR3 DNA sequence: TGTGCCAGCAGTAACAGGGGAAACTCCTACAATGAGCAGTTCTTC. Its protein is CASSNRGNSYNEQFF.

The chain uses TRBV29-1 and TRBJ2-1; the match to TRBD2 covers 7 bases. The CDR3 length is 13 residues. Germline V gives CDR1 SQVTM, CDR2 ANQGSEA. The ends lost 4 bases at V and 10 bases at J; junction bases unmatched: 10. CDR3 sequence (DNA): TGCAGCGTTGGAAGCGGGACTTCTGGCGAGCAGTTCTTC. Encoded protein: CSVGSGTSGEQFF.

The V call is TRBV6-5, the J call TRBJ1-3; the D gene is possibly TRBD1 (5 bases). This CDR3 region has 16 residues. CDR1 MNHEY and CDR2 SVGAGI come from the germline V gene. V was trimmed by 0 bases and J by 6 bases, leaving 15 bases between them. The CDR3 DNA reads TGTGCCAGCAGTTACTCAGGCGGGGCCCTAGTAAACACCATATATTTT. Its translation: CASSYSGGALVNTIYF.

V and J are TRBV7-2 and TRBJ1-1, with D maybe TRBD1 (5 bases). Per germline, CDR1 SGHTA and CDR2 FQGNSA. The CDR3 is 15 amino acids. Trimming shortened V by 4 bases and J by 0 bases, and 12 bases separated the two germline ends. This CDR3 is CASSSVGGMNTEAFF. Written as DNA, the CDR3 is TGTGCCAGCAGCTCAGTCGGGGGAATGAACACTGAAGCTTTCTTT.